This T cell receptor beta chain was retrieved from a study of blood T cells in healthy people across ages. Whole-study results and caveats: Any conclusive comparison of naive versus antigen-experienced cells was prevented by using unsorted PBMCs.

Between the trimmed V and J ends, which lost 3 bases and 6 bases, there was a span of 9 bases. The germline gives CDR1 MDHEN, CDR2 SYDVKM. CDR3 length equals 13 residues. On this clonotype: The antigen is undetermined.

A J-beta primer mix and a sample-barcoded 5' primer were used in a second PCR of roughly 7 to 12 cycles. TCRdb called the 5' RACE reads again in MiXCR, with one record for every CDR3 protein. The table records about 780,000 distinct CDR3 sequences, approximately 24% of them present only once. Staff drew ten milliliters of peripheral blood from each donor. These data were also filed under a second study, of T cells of mothers and their children.

The chain has TRBV28 and TRBJ1-5; D is undetermined. The sequenced sample consisted of blood. The source is a boy aged 5-17 years in good health. CDR3 DNA sequence: TGTGCCAGCAGTTTGTCAACCGGTCAGCCCCAGCATTTT. Its protein is CASSLSTGQPQHF. Looking up the rest from reference TRBV28 and TRBJ1-5 gives the full variable domain: DVKVTQSSRYLVKRTGEKVFLECVQDMDHENMFWYRQDPGLGLRLIYFSYDVKMKEKGDIPEGYSVSREKKERFSLILESASTNQTSMYLCASSLSTGQPQHFGDGTRLSIL.